The TCR beta chain under discussion was sequenced for a study of cytomegalovirus exposure and HLA in healthy donors. From germline, CDR1 is SNHLY and CDR2 FYNNEI. There are 16 residues in the CDR3. V shed 6 bases and J 1 base; nucleotides not matched to a gene: 7. Primers included in the PCR were 60 Vbeta and 13 Jbeta primers. Profiled with immunoSEQ multiplex PCR; TCRdb holds only in-frame clones, not every one. This sample yields roughly 140,000 clones, of which 73% are seen a single time; approximately 14% belongs to the top ten. The V gene is TRBV2, the J gene TRBJ2-3; 10 nucleotides agree with TRBD2. Sample: PBMCs. The TCR comes from a human donor in good health. CDR3: CASRSGLAERTDTQYF. The CDR3 region has the DNA TGTGCCAGCAGATCAGGACTAGCGGAACGCACAGATACGCAGTATTTT.